This T cell receptor beta chain derives from a study of T-cell memory formation after mild COVID-19 (TCRdb year 2021). Background for the entire study: TCR sequence clusters from the two donors were found to be largely donor specific. T-cell clones expanding and contracting after mild COVID-19 in a couple of donors were tracked by longitudinal TCRalpha and TCRbeta repertoire sequencing. The cohort comprised two young, previously healthy adult volunteers, one female and one male. What the work shows at the level of the full study, not this receptor alone: Some responding clones were detected in pre-infection memory, which suggested that pre-existing cross-reactive memory T cells had joined the SARS-CoV-2 response. The study covered only two mild cases, and larger cohorts including severe cases with pre-infection samples were considered necessary. Balanced CD4/CD8 phenotypes were observed for clones contracting from day 15 to 85, whereas a bias towards CD4+ was observed for a second wave of clones expanding from day 15 to 37. SARS-CoV-2 specificity was not confirmed for the second-wave clones peaking on day 37. Contracting CD4+ clones were located mainly in the CM and EM memory subsets, whereas CD8+ clones were found to be enriched in EMRA.

V and J lose 0 bases and 8 bases, and a span of 14 bases separates them. The CDR3 has 15 amino acids, counting the end cysteine and phenylalanine. Only CDR3 DNA is held: 45 bases, read in frame from base 1. The germline V gene encodes CDR1 LNHNV and CDR2 YYDKDF (reference sequence). PBMCs were isolated by Ficoll-Paque density gradient centrifugation. The reads were generated on an Illumina NovaSeq 6000. Using 5'RACE with constant-segment primers, TCRalpha and TCRbeta cDNA libraries were constructed, with sample barcodes and unique molecular identifiers added in the process. Trizol reagent was used to extract RNA from every sample. The libraries were amplified in two PCR steps, and the second step added a second sample barcode and Illumina TruSeq adapters. Libraries were sequenced on an Illumina NovaSeq with 2 x 150 bp paired-end reads. In the paper's pipeline: Reads were demultiplexed and collapsed into UMI-guided consensus sequences with migec v1.2.7. Using mixcr v2.1.11, the UMI consensuses were aligned to TRA and TRB V and J templates and assembled into clonotypes. Expanded or contracted clonotypes were those called significant by both edgeR and NoisET, with noise models trained on biological replicates. edgeR calls used a false discovery rate-adjusted p below 0.01 and a log2 fold-change threshold of 1. As an exploratory analysis of dynamics, max-normalized trajectories of the 1000 most abundant clonotypes were examined by PCA with hierarchical clustering. Each responding clone was given a CD4 or CD8 phenotype based on the CD4+ and CD8+ repertoires, which had been sequenced separately. TCRdb's own reprocessing of the public reads used fastp at Q25 and MiXCR and kept productive beta chains. A single entry per CDR3 protein holds the most common genes and DNA from its merged rows. The authors' filters were not applied to this entry. A total of more than 350,000 distinct CDR3 sequences appear in this sample, roughly 20% of them only once. Around 12% of the sample rests with the top ten.

As to this clonotype: This receptor's antigen is unknown. The sample holds no much larger clone one base away, and base qualities are not on file.

The receptor's source is an adult woman who had mild COVID-19 (a few samples of this study predate the infection). The sample titles of this study are shuffled in the database, so cell type and time point are left out; the donor was told from shared clones. Sequencing was carried out using PBMCs or a T cell subset sorted from them (not recorded which). The receptor chain draws on TRBV15 and TRBJ2-1; the D gene remains uncertain. The sequenced DNA: TGTGCCACCAGCAGAGATGGGCAGGCCAACGATGAGCAGTTCTTC. Its translation reads: CATSRDGQANDEQFF.